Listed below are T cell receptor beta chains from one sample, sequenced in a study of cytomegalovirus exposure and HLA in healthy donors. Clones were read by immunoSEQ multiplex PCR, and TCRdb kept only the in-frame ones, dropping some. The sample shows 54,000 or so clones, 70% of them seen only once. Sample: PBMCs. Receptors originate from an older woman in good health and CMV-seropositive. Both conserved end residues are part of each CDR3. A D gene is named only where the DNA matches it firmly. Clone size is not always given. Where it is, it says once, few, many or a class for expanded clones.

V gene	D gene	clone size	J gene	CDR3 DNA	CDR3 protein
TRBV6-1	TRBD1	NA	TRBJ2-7	TGTGCCAGCAGTCTAAGGACAGGATCCTACGAGCAGTACTTC	CASSLRTGSYEQYF
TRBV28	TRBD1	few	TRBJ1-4	TGTGCCAGCAGTTTTGGACAGGCAAATGAAAAACTGTTTTTT	CASSFGQANEKLFF
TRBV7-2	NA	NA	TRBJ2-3	TGTGCCAGCAGCTTATCGGATACGCAGTATTTT	CASSLSDTQYF
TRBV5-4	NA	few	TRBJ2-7	TGTGCCAGCAGCCCCGTGGGGGCGCCCAACGAGCAGTACTTC	CASSPVGAPNEQYF
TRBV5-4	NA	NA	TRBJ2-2	TGTGCCAGCAGCTTCCATCCCGGGGAGCTGTTTTTT	CASSFHPGELFF
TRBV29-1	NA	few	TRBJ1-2	TGCAGCGTTGGCAGTGGGCAAGGGGATTTTGGCTACACCTTC	CSVGSGQGDFGYTF
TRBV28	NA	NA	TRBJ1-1	TGTGCCAGCAGTACACGGACCGGGGACACTGAAGCTTTCTTT	CASSTRTGDTEAFF
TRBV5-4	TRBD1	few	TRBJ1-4	TGTGCCAGCAGCTTGGACAGACAGGGAGGAGATGAAAAACTGTTTTTT	CASSLDRQGGDEKLFF
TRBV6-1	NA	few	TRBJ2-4	TGTGCCAGCAGTGAAGACCGGGGTAACATTCAGTACTTC	CASSEDRGNIQYF
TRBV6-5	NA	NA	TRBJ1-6	TGTGCCAGCAGTTACTCGGACCCGAGGGATTCACCCCTCCACTTT	CASSYSDPRDSPLHF
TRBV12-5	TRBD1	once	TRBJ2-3	TGTGCTAGTGCCTCCGGGACAGGGTTCAGTGATACGCAGTATTTT	CASASGTGFSDTQYF
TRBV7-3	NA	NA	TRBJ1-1	TGTGCCAGCAGCTCGACAGCAACCACTGAAGCTTTCTTT	CASSSTATTEAFF
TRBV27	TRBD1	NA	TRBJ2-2	TGTGCCAGCAGTTTATCGCCGGGACAGATGAACACCGGGGAGCTGTTTTTT	CASSLSPGQMNTGELFF
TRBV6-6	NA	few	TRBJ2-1	TGTGCCAGCAGTTACTCAGGGAGTTTTCTACAAGGGCAGTTCTTC	CASSYSGSFLQGQFF
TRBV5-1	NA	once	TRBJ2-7	TGCGCCAGCAGCTCCCGGCCCGACCGCCCAGGGTACGAGCAGTACTTC	CASSSRPDRPGYEQYF
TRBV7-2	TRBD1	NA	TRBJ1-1	TGTGCCAGCAGCCAGAGACAGGGGGCAGGGACTGAAGCTTTCTTT	CASSQRQGAGTEAFF
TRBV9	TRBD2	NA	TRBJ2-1	TGTGCCAGCAGCCCGCGGGCGGGGGGGCGTAGTGAGCAGTTCTTC	CASSPRAGGRSEQFF
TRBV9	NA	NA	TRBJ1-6	TGTGCCAGCAGCGTAGATGTTTGGCTGAATTCACCCCTCCACTTT	CASSVDVWLNSPLHF
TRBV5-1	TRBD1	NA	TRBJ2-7	TGCGCCAGCAGGAAGGGACAGAGCTCCTACGAGCAGTACTTC	CASRKGQSSYEQYF
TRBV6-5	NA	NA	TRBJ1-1	TGTGCCAGCAGTTACTCGGGGCAGCTGAACACTGAAGCTTTCTTT	CASSYSGQLNTEAFF
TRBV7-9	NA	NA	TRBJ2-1	TGTGCCAGCAGCCGCCTGTCGGACAGTGAGCAGTTCTTC	CASSRLSDSEQFF
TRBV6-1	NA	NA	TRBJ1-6	TGTGCCAGCAGTGCAGGGCTACAAAATTCACCCCTCCACTTT	CASSAGLQNSPLHF
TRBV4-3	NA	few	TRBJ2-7	TGCGCCAGCAGCCTAGGTTGGGACTCCTACGAGCAGTACTTC	CASSLGWDSYEQYF
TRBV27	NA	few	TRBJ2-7	TGTGCCAGCAGTAACCTAGGGGGAGGGGCGTCCTACGAGCAGTACTTC	CASSNLGGGASYEQYF
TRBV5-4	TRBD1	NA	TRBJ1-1	TGTGCCAGCAGCCCGGACAGGTTGGTAGCTTTCTTT	CASSPDRLVAFF
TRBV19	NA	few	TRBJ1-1	TGTGCCAGTAGTAACCAAGGTATAGCACCAAACACTGAAGCTTTCTTT	CASSNQGIAPNTEAFF
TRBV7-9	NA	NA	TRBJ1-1	TGTGCCAGCAGCCCGACCCGACAGGAAATGAACACTGAAGCTTTCTTT	CASSPTRQEMNTEAFF
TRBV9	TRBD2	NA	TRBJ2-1	TGTGCCAGCAGCCGTTCTAGCGGGGGGTTCTACAATGAGCAGTTCTTC	CASSRSSGGFYNEQFF
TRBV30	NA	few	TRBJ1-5	TGTGCCTGGACGACTCAGGGCGGACAGCCCCAGCATTTT	CAWTTQGGQPQHF
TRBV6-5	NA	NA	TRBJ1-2	TGTGCCAGCAGTTACGGCGACAGGAACTATGGCTACACCTTC	CASSYGDRNYGYTF
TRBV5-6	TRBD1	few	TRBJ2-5	TGTGCCAGCAGCTTGTATCTTGGGACAGGGGAAGAGACCCAGTACTTC	CASSLYLGTGEETQYF
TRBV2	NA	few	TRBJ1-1	TGTGCCAGCTCTTCGGGAGAAGCTTTCTTT	CASSSGEAFF
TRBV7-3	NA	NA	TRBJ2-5	TGTGCCAGCAGCTTTAGTGAGGGGACCCAGTACTTC	CASSFSEGTQYF
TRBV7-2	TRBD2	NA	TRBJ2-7	TGTGCCAGCAGCCAAACTCTAGCGGACTCTCTATACGAGCAGTACTTC	CASSQTLADSLYEQYF
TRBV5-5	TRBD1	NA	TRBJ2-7	TGTGCCAGCAGCCTCCGAGGCCCAAGGACAGGGTGGAACTACGAGCAGTACTTC	CASSLRGPRTGWNYEQYF
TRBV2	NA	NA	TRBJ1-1	TGTGCCAGCATAAGGGGGACTGAAGCTTTCTTT	CASIRGTEAFF
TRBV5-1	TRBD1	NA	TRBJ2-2	TGCGCCAGCAGCGGGGACAGGGAAGGGAGCACCGGGGAGCTGTTTTTT	CASSGDREGSTGELFF
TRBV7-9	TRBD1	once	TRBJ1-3	TGTTCCAGCAGCTTAGAAATGGGACAGGGGTCTGGAAACACCATATATTTT	CSSSLEMGQGSGNTIYF
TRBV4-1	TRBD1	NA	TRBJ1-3	TGCGCCAGCAGCCAAGTTCAGGGGGCTGGAAACACCATATATTTT	CASSQVQGAGNTIYF
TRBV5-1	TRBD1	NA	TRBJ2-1	TGCGCCAGCTCCTTGGACAGGGGGATTAATGAGCAGTTCTTC	CASSLDRGINEQFF
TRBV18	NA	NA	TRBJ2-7	TGTGCCAGCTTTGAGATTCGTGATAACGAGCAGTACTTC	CASFEIRDNEQYF
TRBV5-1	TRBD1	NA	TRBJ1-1	TGCGCCAGCAGCCGGACAGGGGGCATGGGGACTGAAGCTTTCTTT	CASSRTGGMGTEAFF
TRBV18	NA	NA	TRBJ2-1	TGTGCCAGCTCACCACCGGAGGGGTCAAACAATGAGCAGTTCTTC	CASSPPEGSNNEQFF
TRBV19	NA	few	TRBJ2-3	TGTGCCAGTAGTATCGGGGGCACAGATACGCAGTATTTT	CASSIGGTDTQYF
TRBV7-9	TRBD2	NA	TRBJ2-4	TGTGCCAGCAGCTTAAAGGGAGGGGAACTAGCCAAAAACATTCAGTACTTC	CASSLKGGELAKNIQYF
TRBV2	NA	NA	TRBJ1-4	TGTGCCAGCAGTGAAGCGGGGCAGGGGCTCCGAAAACTGTTTTTT	CASSEAGQGLRKLFF
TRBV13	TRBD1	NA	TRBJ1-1	TGTGCCAGCAGCTCCAAACAGGGGGGCGGCACTGAAGCTTTCTTT	CASSSKQGGGTEAFF
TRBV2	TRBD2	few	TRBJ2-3	TGTGCCAGCAGCGACACCGGGACTAAAACAGATACGCAGTATTTT	CASSDTGTKTDTQYF